The 22 T cell receptor beta chains reported below all come from one sample, sequenced in a study of control samples from healthy donors and cancer patients (dated by TCRdb to the early 2020s). The protocol used for the library was the immunoSEQ multiplex PCR assay. The immuneACCESS repertoire file appears here via TCRdb, limited to in-frame rearrangements. These files lack a portion of the clones; in checked studies, under half of the deficit traces to unresolved V genes, and the cause of the others is not known. For this sample there are tens of thousands of clones; about four fifths appear just once. The ten largest clones take up over 9% of the sample. Input material: blood. The source is a man aged 70-80 years in good health.

The chain combines TRBV5-1 with TRBJ2-7; TRBD2 aligns across 10 bases. CDR3 length equals 15 residues. Per the germline V gene, CDR1 is SGHRS and CDR2 is YFSETQ. The ends lost 0 bases at V and 3 bases at J; junction bases unmatched: 3. The CDR3 protein is CASSLGTSGVYEQYF. CDR3 DNA: TGCGCCAGCAGCTTGGGGACTAGCGGAGTCTACGAGCAGTACTTC.

The V call is TRBV18, the J call TRBJ1-5; D is undetermined. CDR3 length: 13 residues. The germline V gene has CDR1 KGHSH and CDR2 LQKENI. With 0 bases removed from V and 1 base from J, the gap between germline ends came to 1 base. In DNA form, the CDR3 reads TGTGCCAGCTCACCACCGAGCAATCAGCCCCAGCATTTT. It encodes CASSPPSNQPQHF.

The V and J genes are TRBV12-3 or TRBV12-4 and TRBJ1-2, with D uncertain. This CDR3 contains 11 residues. V was pared by 7 bases and J by 8 bases, with 11 bases between. Here the CDR3 DNA reads TGTGCCAGCACCCTATATGGGGGCTACACCTTC. Protein product: CASTLYGGYTF.

Written as DNA, the CDR3 is TGTGCCAGCAGTCTGAGGGATCTAAACTATGGCTACACCTTC. Residues: CASSLRDLNYGYTF. This rearrangement joins TRBV28 to TRBJ1-2; D ambiguous. The length of the CDR3 is 14 residues. Germline V gene lookup returns CDR1 MDHEN and CDR2 SYDVKM. Trimming left V 5 bases short and J 2 bases short, with 12 bases between.

By sample share, this clone is medium-sized. This chain uses TRBV5-1 with TRBJ2-2; 9 bases agree with TRBD1. In germline, CDR1 is SGHRS, CDR2 YFSETQ. This CDR3 comprises 17 residues. V lost 4 bases to trimming and J lost 6 bases; unmatched junction nucleotides: 13. CDR3 protein: CASSTTGGVRLAGELFF. In DNA, the CDR3 is TGCGCCAGCAGCACGACAGGGGGAGTTCGATTAGCCGGGGAGCTGTTTTTT.

The CDR3 protein is CSVDGQVTDQNYGYTF. The CDR3 DNA sequence: TGCAGCGTCGACGGACAGGTCACCGACCAAAACTATGGCTACACCTTC. The V gene is TRBV29-1, the J gene TRBJ1-2; 7 positions match TRBD1. There are 16 residues in the CDR3. Germline V gene lookup returns CDR1 SQVTM and CDR2 ANQGSEA. Germline trimming cut 6 bases from V and 2 bases from J; bases unmatched to any gene: 15.

This clone appeared many times. The chain is built from TRBV5-4 and TRBJ2-5; D perhaps matches TRBD1 (6 bases). Germline CDR1 is SGHNT and CDR2 is YYREEE (reference sequence). V lost 2 bases and J lost 4, with 15 bases in between. This CDR3 is 15 amino acids long. The CDR3 protein is CASSLGGWARETQYF. The CDR3 DNA is TGTGCCAGCAGCTTAGGGGGTTGGGCAAGAGAGACCCAGTACTTC.

The V gene is TRBV5-1, the J gene TRBJ2-5; 12 positions match TRBD1. The CDR3 spans 15 residues. Per the germline V gene, CDR1 is SGHRS and CDR2 is YFSETQ. V gave up 3 bases and J gave up 5 bases; unmatched junction bases: 5. The CDR3 sequence: CASSSGQGARETQYF. In nucleotides, the CDR3 is TGCGCCAGCAGCTCGGGACAGGGGGCGAGGGAGACCCAGTACTTC.

The chain is built from TRBV5-4 and TRBJ1-2, with 7 positions matching TRBD1. The ends lost 4 bases at V and 8 bases at J; junction bases unmatched: 11. CDR3 length equals 14 residues. The V gene's germline CDR1 is SGHNT and CDR2 YYREEE (reference sequence). CDR3 region: CASSLQQGTRGYTF. In DNA, the CDR3 is TGTGCCAGCAGCCTGCAACAGGGGACGCGGGGCTACACCTTC.

The V call is TRBV21-1, the J call TRBJ1-1. TRBV21-1 is a known pseudogene. This CDR3 is built from 14 residues. The CDR3, as DNA: TGTGCCAGCAGCAAAGCTCGGGGACACACTGAAGCTTTCTTT. As protein: CASSKARGHTEAFF.

In this sample, this clone turned up once. The V gene is TRBV14, the J gene TRBJ1-5; D remains unclear. CDR1 is SGHDN and CDR2 is FVKESK in the germline V gene. With 1 base removed from V and 4 bases from J, the gap between germline ends came to 11 bases. The CDR3 is 15 amino acids. CDR3 protein: CASSQVGGINQPQHF. The DNA for the CDR3 is TGTGCCAGCAGCCAAGTAGGAGGCATAAATCAGCCCCAGCATTTT.

For the CDR3, the DNA is TGTGCCAGCCGAGGGGCAGCAGAAGCTTTCTTT. Its translation: CASRGAAEAFF. The chain couples TRBV12-3 or TRBV12-4 to TRBJ1-1; the D gene is possibly TRBD1 (5 bases). The CDR3 sequence is 11 residues long. The V and J ends lost 8 bases and 8 bases respectively, with 12 bases between them.

As for this clone: This CDR3 is also generated by other DNA sequences in the sample. This sequence joins TRBV5-1 and TRBJ2-1, with D uncertain. Per the germline V gene, CDR1 is SGHRS and CDR2 is YFSETQ. This CDR3 comprises 15 residues. V was shortened by 0 bases and J by 0 bases, with 7 bases between the two germline ends. CDR3 nucleotide sequence: TGCGCCAGCAGCTTGGGGCAGAGCTCCTACAATGAGCAGTTCTTC. This codes for CASSLGQSSYNEQFF.

The rearrangement joins TRBV10-2 to TRBJ2-7; D is unclear. Germline CDR1 reads WSHSY; CDR2 reads SAAADI. Trimming left V 8 bases short and J 0 bases short, with 14 bases between. The CDR3 loop spans 14 amino acids. The CDR3 protein is CASLPRVNSYEQYF. In nucleotides, the CDR3 is TGCGCCAGCCTCCCTCGGGTGAACTCCTACGAGCAGTACTTC.

This chain links TRBV19 with TRBJ1-3, with 10 bases identical to TRBD1. The CDR3 spans 16 residues. Germline CDR1 LNHDA, CDR2 SQIVND (reference sequence). V trimming: 5 bases; J trimming: 0 bases; junction bases outside the gene matches: 4. The CDR3 sequence is CASSDRGLSSGNTIYF. The CDR3 bases are TGTGCCAGTAGTGACAGGGGGCTGAGCTCTGGAAACACCATATATTTT.

This clone was counted once. J is TRBJ1-2 and V is TRBV4-1; the D is unclear. CDR1 is MGHRA and CDR2 is YSYEKL in the germline V gene. Trimming took 0 bases from V and 3 from J, leaving 11 bases between them. The CDR3 covers 15 residues. CDR3 in amino acids: CASSQDPGMDYGYTF. The CDR3 nucleotides are TGCGCCAGCAGCCAAGATCCCGGGATGGACTATGGCTACACCTTC.

The genes are TRBV3-1 (or the pseudogene TRBV3-2) and TRBJ2-1; 7 bases fit TRBD2. Trimming took 6 bases from V and 8 from J; bases not matched to a gene: 7. The CDR3 spans 13 residues. Germline values: CDR1 LGHDT, CDR2 YNNKEL (reference sequence). The CDR3 reads CASRLTSAYEQFF. For the CDR3, the DNA is TGTGCCAGCAGACTTACTAGCGCATATGAGCAGTTCTTC.

This sequence joins TRBV15 and TRBJ2-1, with 7 bases fitting TRBD2. There are 17 residues in the CDR3. Germline CDR1 is LNHNV and CDR2 is YYDKDF (reference sequence). The junction had 9 bases not matched to a gene; V was cut back by 4 bases and J by 0 bases. This CDR3 is CATSTFGGGSSYNEQFF. In DNA, the CDR3 is TGTGCCACCAGCACTTTTGGAGGCGGGAGCTCCTACAATGAGCAGTTCTTC.

This clone was seen a few times. DNA for the CDR3: TGTGCCAGTAAAGCTCCCGGGACCCTTGCGGCTTTCTTT. Translated, it gives CASKAPGTLAAFF. This chain uses TRBV27 with TRBJ1-1; possible D gene TRBD1, 5 bases. Germline values: CDR1 MNHEY, CDR2 SMNVEV (reference sequence). The CDR3 extends over 13 amino acids. The germline V and J ends were trimmed by 9 bases and 11 bases, with 22 bases remaining between them.

The V and J genes are TRBV28 and TRBJ1-2; no clear D gene. Deletions cut 3 bases from V and 7 bases from J, with 12 bases between. CDR3 size: 13 residues. CDR1 is MDHEN, CDR2 SYDVKM, per germline. DNA for the CDR3: TGTGCCAGCAGTTTGGGCAGGATTGTTGGCTACACCTTC. Amino acids: CASSLGRIVGYTF.

The chain recombines TRBV30 with TRBJ2-2; no firm D call. CDR3 length equals 14 residues. The ends were cut back, 3 bases at V and 3 bases at J, with 11 bases in the middle. CDR1 and CDR2 from the germline V gene are GTSNPN and SVGIG (reference sequence). As DNA, the CDR3 is TGTGCCTGGAGATACGGGCCCTACACCGGGGAGCTGTTTTTT. It is translated as CAWRYGPYTGELFF.

The chain employs TRBV10-3 and TRBJ2-1; D remains unclear. CDR3 length: 13 amino acids. Germline values: CDR1 ENHRY, CDR2 SYGVKD. V lost 3 bases to trimming and J lost 9 bases, with 12 bases between them. CDR3 DNA sequence: TGTGCCATCAGTGAAAGGGATCTAAGTGAGCAGTTCTTC. Amino acids: CAISERDLSEQFF.